This T cell receptor (beta chain) appears in the sequencing data of a study of early T cells in non-severe SARS-CoV-2 infection (dated by TCRdb to the early 2020s). Regarding the research as a whole: Bulk RNA from unsorted whole blood was used for TCR sequencing, so alpha and beta chains could not be paired.

For CDR1 and CDR2, the germline V gene lists ENHRY and SYGVKD. Taken from cysteine to phenylalanine, the CDR3 has 16 residues. Only the CDR3 region is kept as DNA, spanning 48 bases read in frame from base 1. At the junction V is shortened by 4 bases and J by 4 bases; bases outside the gene matches: 12. Broad study findings and their caveats: Matching against VDJdb was skewed toward anti-spike CD8 responses, likely underestimated virus-specific expansions, and missed private and CD4 specificities.

This was a case-control study nested in a cohort of healthcare workers in London, UK, who had nasopharyngeal swab PCR tests and blood samples taken every week. Healthcare workers were recruited during the week of the UK lockdown, between 23 and 31 March 2020, and followed weekly for up to roughly 15 weeks. Receptor libraries were prepared by 5' RACE. Sequenced using a NextSeq 500. The TCR library protocol attached unique molecular identifiers to individual cDNA molecules to correct for sequencing error and PCR bias. TCR alpha and beta chains were both sequenced, and the abundances of alpha and beta sequences in each sample were closely correlated with each other. Processing in the source paper ran as follows. V gene, J gene and CDR3 annotation of TCR sequences was performed with Decombinator V4. Expanded TCRs were defined as changing significantly between any two time points under a Poisson model with p below 0.0001. Abundances of TCRs were expressed as counts per million after normalisation to the total number of TCRs sequenced in each sample. MAIT TCRs were defined by TRAV1-2 paired with TRAJ12, TRAJ20 or TRAJ33, and iNKT TCRs by TRAV10 paired with TRAJ18. A search of VDJdb, accessed on 1 November 2021, was run for TCRs annotated to CMV, EBV and SARS-CoV-2, with TCRs annotated for multiple antigens excluded. TCRdb itself trimmed the public reads at Q25 with fastp, ran MiXCR and retained productive beta chains. Merged by CDR3 protein, the rows form single entries marked with the most common genes and DNA. What appears here as the V and J calls and clone size reflects TCRdb's work, not the paper's. This sample gives 35,000 to 45,000 distinct CDR3 sequences in total; around 6.1% of them show up just once. 25% to 30% of the sample lies in the top ten.

This clonotype showed up many times. The clone's antigen remains unknown. No base qualities exist here, and no much larger clone lies one base off it. Sequenced sample: whole blood. Here the chain combines TRBV10-3 and TRBJ1-2, with TRBD1 identical over 7 junction bases. The origin of this receptor is an adult who was a healthcare worker with PCR-confirmed SARS-CoV-2 infection or an uninfected control (not recorded which). The nucleotides are TGTGCCATCAGTGCCGCCGGGACAGATTCCTTCTATGGCTACACCTTC. Translated, this is CAISAAGTDSFYGYTF.